A selection of T cell receptor beta chains follows, all from one sample in a study of early T cells in non-severe SARS-CoV-2 infection. TCRdb independently ran MiXCR on the 5' RACE reads; one entry per CDR3 protein. The table shows about 38,000 distinct CDR3 sequences, with about 6.8% occurring only once. The sample was whole blood, taken at baseline. The receptor set was obtained from an adult who was a healthcare worker with PCR-confirmed SARS-CoV-2 infection or an uninfected control (not recorded which). CDR3s include the opening cysteine and the closing phenylalanine or tryptophan. Fields, in order: J gene, V gene, clone size, D gene, CDR3 protein, CDR3 DNA. D genes are given only for firm matches. Size tells how often a clone was seen (once, few, many) or the class of an expanded clone, and some rows leave it out.

>TRBJ1-6|TRBV5-1|-|-
CASSLAVGSESPLHF
TGCGCCAGCAGCTTGGCCGTGGGCTCTGAATCACCCCTCCACTTT
>TRBJ2-1|TRBV2|many|TRBD2
CASQTRAIRLADNEQFF
TGTGCCAGTCAGACGAGGGCCATCCGACTAGCCGACAATGAGCAGTTCTTC
>TRBJ1-3|TRBV12-3/TRBV12-4|few|-
CASSSEITGNTIYF
TGTGCCAGCAGCAGTGAAATAACAGGAAACACCATATATTTT
>TRBJ2-5|TRBV7-9|many|-
CASSSAWRETQYF
TGTGCCAGCAGCTCCGCTTGGAGGGAGACCCAGTACTTC
>TRBJ1-2|TRBV6-5|many|-
CASKQDYGYTF
TGTGCCAGCAAACAGGACTATGGCTACACCTTC
>TRBJ2-7|TRBV6-5|few|-
CASSYRTGQPAHEQYF
TGTGCCAGCAGTTACCGGACCGGGCAACCTGCCCACGAGCAGTACTTC
>TRBJ2-1|TRBV20-1|many|TRBD1
CSATPGTGGRNEQFF
TGCAGTGCTACTCCCGGGACAGGGGGACGCAATGAGCAGTTCTTC
>TRBJ1-2|TRBV10-3|few|TRBD1
CAIRPGTGERGYTF
TGTGCCATCAGGCCCGGGACAGGGGAGAGAGGCTACACCTTC
>TRBJ1-2|TRBV12-3/TRBV12-4|few|TRBD1
CASSFDRGGYGYTF
TGTGCCAGCAGTTTCGACAGGGGCGGCTATGGCTACACCTTC
>TRBJ2-7|TRBV7-6|many|-
CASSLGADYQQYF
TGTGCCAGCAGCCTCGGAGCTGACTACCAGCAGTACTTC